Listed here are 9 T cell receptor beta chains from one sample, sequenced in a study of monozygotic twins with inflammatory bowel disease. After re-calling the 5' RACE reads, TCRdb lists one entry per CDR3 protein, DNA absent. The data include fewer than 450,000 distinct CDR3 sequences; the top ten clones carry 2.6%. Source material: blood. All receptors come from a human donor with ulcerative colitis or Crohn's disease, or a healthy co-twin of an affected twin (not recorded which).

V gene TRBV7-8 combines with J gene TRBJ1-2; the TRBD1 assignment by TCRdb is unverifiable without DNA. In germline, CDR1 is SGHVS, CDR2 FQNEAQ. The CDR3 has 17 residues. The CDR3 spells CASSSREGSQAPYGYTF.

This sequence joins TRBV7-8 and TRBJ1-3. The CDR3 consists of 12 residues. Germline V gene lookup returns CDR1 SGHVS and CDR2 FQNEAQ. CDR3 residues: CASSFWENTIYF.

V is TRBV11-2 and J is TRBJ2-3; TCRdb picks TRBD2, but there is no DNA to check that call. CDR1 and CDR2 from the germline V gene are SGHAT and FQNNGV. The CDR3 length is 17 residues. The CDR3 loop reads CASSLDMAGAGTDTQYF.

The CDR3 sequence: CASSFRTSSVNEQFF. The rearrangement joins TRBV7-2 to TRBJ2-1; TCRdb's D call, TRBD2, is unchecked because there is no DNA. The germline CDR1 and CDR2 sequences are SGHTA and FQGNSA. There are 15 residues in the CDR3. Variable domain in full (rest from reference TRBV7-2 and TRBJ2-1): GAGVSQSPSNKVTEKGKDVELRCDPISGHTALYWYRQSLGQGLEFLIYFQGNSAPDKSGLPSDRFSAERTGGSVSTLTIQRTQQEDSAVYLCASSFRTSSVNEQFFGPGTRLTVL.

The genes are TRBV27 and TRBJ2-1; as DNA is missing, the TRBD1 call by TCRdb cannot be tested. The V gene's germline CDR1 is MNHEY and CDR2 SMNVEV (reference sequence). The CDR3 spans 12 residues. CDR3 residues: CASSLSPPEQFF.

The chain combines TRBV12-3 or TRBV12-4 with TRBJ2-7; TCRdb's D call of TRBD1 is untestable without DNA. The CDR3 contains 14 residues. The CDR3 loop is CASRDSLGAYEQYF.

The chain joins TRBV7-9 to TRBJ1-1; TCRdb calls TRBD1, which cannot be checked without DNA. Germline loops: CDR1 SEHNR, CDR2 FQNEAQ (reference sequence). CDR3 length: 14 amino acids. The CDR3 sequence is CASSIPLPGRVAFF.

CDR3 loop: CASTPFRGKHQPQHF. The chain recombines TRBV12-3 or TRBV12-4 with TRBJ1-5; the D call from TCRdb, TRBD1, cannot be confirmed without DNA. There are 15 residues in the CDR3.

The genes are TRBV3-1 and TRBJ2-5; the D gene TCRdb calls, TRBD2, cannot be checked with no DNA. The CDR3 is 17 residues long. Looked up from germline, CDR1 is LGHDT and CDR2 is YNNKEL (reference sequence). CDR3 protein: CASSQGTSGDLGGTQYF.